These 30 T cell receptor beta chains originate from one sample sequenced in a study of response to subunit inactivated influenza vaccine. TCRdb re-called the RT-PCR reads with MiXCR, one entry per CDR3 protein. The table shows 500,000 to 550,000 distinct CDR3 sequences, with approximately 6.9% occurring only once. Sample: PBMCs from blood, taken less than 25 months after vaccination. The receptors come from a man between 50 and 69 years old who received an inactivated influenza vaccine.

This clonotype occurred a few times. The chain carries TRBV5-1 and TRBJ2-3, with TRBD2 matching 10 bases. Trimming removed 0 bases from V and 2 bases from J; junction bases left unmatched: 3. From germline, CDR1 is SGHRS and CDR2 YFSETQ. The CDR3 is 16 amino acids. Written as DNA, the CDR3 is TGCGCCAGCAGCTTGGCTCTAGCGGGGGACACAGATACGCAGTATTTT. Translated, it gives CASSLALAGDTDTQYF.

This chain links TRBV6-5 with TRBJ1-1; TRBD1 might be the D (5 bases). The germline CDR1 and CDR2 sequences are MNHEY and SVGAGI. V was cut by 2 bases and J by 4 bases, with 11 bases left in between. The CDR3 loop spans 14 amino acids. CDR3 bases: TGTGCCAGCAGTTACGGGGGTCTTGGCACTGAAGCTTTCTTT. It specifies CASSYGGLGTEAFF.

This clonotype was detected only a few times. The rearrangement joins TRBV28 to TRBJ2-1; 11 bases map to TRBD2. This CDR3 has 20 amino acids. Germline V lookup: CDR1 MDHEN, CDR2 SYDVKM. With 4 bases clipped from V and 4 bases from J, the junction kept 18 bases outside the gene matches. CDR3 nucleotide sequence: TGTGCCAGCAGTTCAGGGGCCCCTACTAGCGGGAGAGGATGGTACAATGAGCAGTTCTTC. It codes for CASSSGAPTSGRGWYNEQFF.

The V and J genes are TRBV5-6 and TRBJ2-1; D is unresolved. CDR1 SGHDT and CDR2 YYEEEE come from the germline V gene. This CDR3 is built from 11 residues. Trimming took off 6 bases at V and 5 bases at J, with 6 bases between the two ends. CDR3 loop: CASTQDNEQFF. The CDR3 bases are TGTGCCAGCACTCAGGACAATGAGCAGTTCTTC.

CDR3 in DNA: TGTGCCAGCAGCTCTCGGACAGGGTTTTTCCTTGGCACCTTC. It is translated as CASSSRTGFFLGTF. This chain links TRBV5-6 with TRBJ1-2; 8 bases line up with TRBD1. Per germline, CDR1 SGHDT and CDR2 YYEEEE. V lost 3 bases, J lost 13 bases, and 14 bases stayed unmatched. This CDR3 has 14 amino acids.

The gene calls are TRBV7-8 and TRBJ2-1; the D is unclear. The CDR3 contains 12 residues. Germline V lookup: CDR1 SGHVS, CDR2 FQNEAQ. Trimming pared 1 base from V and 10 bases from J, leaving 8 bases between. CDR3 DNA: TGTGCCAGCAGCTTAGGGGGTAGAGAGCAGTTCTTC. Amino acids: CASSLGGREQFF. Complete variable domain (other parts from reference TRBV7-8 and TRBJ2-1): GAGVSQSPRYKVAKRGQDVALRCDPISGHVSLFWYQQALGQGPEFLTYFQNEAQLDKSGLPSDRFFAERPEGSVSTLKIQRTQQEDSAVYLCASSLGGREQFFGPGTRLTVL.

This clonotype was recorded many times. The chain links TRBV7-8 to TRBJ2-1, with TRBD2 matching 9 bases. The CDR3 sequence is 16 residues long. Germline loops: CDR1 SGHVS, CDR2 FQNEAQ. The junction had 9 bases not matched to a gene; V was cut back by 5 bases and J by 4 bases. CDR3 in DNA: TGTGCCAGCAGCCAAGAGAGCGGGGGGATTTACAATGAGCAGTTCTTC. Its protein is CASSQESGGIYNEQFF.

In its sample, this clonotype was seen many times. This chain connects TRBV4-1 to TRBJ1-5; D gene ambiguous. Germline V gene sequence: CDR1 MGHRA, CDR2 YSYEKL. This CDR3 contains 15 residues. The V and J ends lost 2 bases and 0 bases respectively, with 8 bases between them. CDR3 residues: CASSQRADSNQPQHF. In nucleotides, the CDR3 is TGCGCCAGCAGCCAAAGGGCTGATAGCAATCAGCCCCAGCATTTT.

There are a few counts of this clonotype. The genes are TRBV5-1 and TRBJ2-7; TRBD1 matches at 7 bases. Germline assignment: CDR1 SGHRS and CDR2 YFSETQ. The junction had 8 bases not matched to a gene; V was cut back by 4 bases and J by 4 bases. CDR3 length: 14 amino acids. CDR3 protein: CASSGRGFSYEQYF. CDR3 nucleotides: TGCGCCAGCAGCGGCAGGGGGTTCAGTTACGAGCAGTACTTC.

This clonotype was observed a few times. The V gene is TRBV9, the J gene TRBJ2-5; the D gene is possibly TRBD1 (6 bases). The CDR3 spans 16 residues. Germline CDR1 SGDLS, CDR2 YYNGEE. With 0 bases removed from V and 7 bases from J, the gap between germline ends came to 19 bases. DNA of the CDR3: TGTGCCAGCAGCGTAGGCCGGACAGCCGGCCCGGCGACCCAGTACTTC. Translated: CASSVGRTAGPATQYF.

This clonotype came up many times. The chain combines TRBV18 with TRBJ2-3, with a possible D match to TRBD2 (6 bases). The V gene's germline CDR1 is KGHSH and CDR2 LQKENI. CDR3 size: 16 residues. Trimming took 5 bases from V and 7 from J, leaving 22 bases between them. CDR3 protein: CASSELDTTAGYTQYF. The DNA of the CDR3 is TGTGCCAGCTCAGAATTAGATACTACGGCGGGATATACGCAGTATTTT.

This sequence joins TRBV6-2 or TRBV6-3 and TRBJ1-1; D not resolved. Germline loops: CDR1 MNHEY, CDR2 SVGEGT. The CDR3 is made up of 14 amino acids. V was clipped by 6 bases and J by 8 bases, with 19 bases between them. The CDR3 reads CASSPHDGLVEAFF. The CDR3 DNA follows: TGTGCCAGCAGCCCCCATGACGGGCTGGTGGAAGCTTTCTTT.

The J gene is TRBJ2-1, the V gene TRBV4-1; 7 bases fit TRBD1. This CDR3 has 16 residues. Germline V gene data show CDR1 as MGHRA and CDR2 as YSYEKL. Trimming at V came to 5 bases and at J to 7 bases, leaving 14 bases not matched to a gene. The CDR3 coding sequence is TGCGCCAGCAGCTTTAAACAGGGGAGCCGGTTGAATGAGCAGTTCTTC. Translating it yields CASSFKQGSRLNEQFF.

This clonotype was seen a few times. The V call is TRBV18, the J call TRBJ2-5; D gene uncertain. With 6 bases removed from V and 1 base from J, the gap between germline ends came to 12 bases. Germline-derived CDR1 and CDR2 are KGHSH and LQKENI. The length of the CDR3 is 14 residues. The CDR3 reads CASSTTSSQETQYF. CDR3 bases: TGTGCCAGCTCCACCACCAGCAGCCAAGAGACCCAGTACTTC. The complete variable domain, with remaining parts taken from reference TRBV18 and TRBJ2-5, reads NAGVMQNPRHLVRRRGQEARLRCSPMKGHSHVYWYRQLPEEGLKFMVYLQKENIIDESGMPKERFSAEFPKEGPSILRIQQVVRGDSAAYFCASSTTSSQETQYFGPGTRLLVL.

This clonotype showed up just a few times. The CDR3 coding sequence is TGCGCCAGCAGTGAAGGTTCGGTAGGGGCCGGATACGAGCAGTACTTC. Its translation: CASSEGSVGAGYEQYF. V and J are TRBV10-2 and TRBJ2-7, with D possibly TRBD1 on 5 matching bases. Trimming shortened V by 3 bases and J by 4 bases, and 19 bases separated the two germline ends. CDR1 and CDR2 (germline): WSHSY, SAAADI. This CDR3 comprises 16 residues.

This clonotype was seen repeatedly, ten times or more. V and J are TRBV5-1 and TRBJ2-7; D unclear. The V gene lost 0 bases and the J gene lost 0 bases, with 10 bases spanning the gap. This CDR3 has 15 residues. Germline CDR1 and CDR2: SGHRS and YFSETQ. In DNA form, the CDR3 reads TGCGCCAGCAGCTTGGGATTGGAAAACTCCTACGAGCAGTACTTC. Translation gives CASSLGLENSYEQYF. The variable domain in full, completed from reference TRBV5-1 and TRBJ2-7, reads KAGVTQTPRYLIKTRGQQVTLSCSPISGHRSVSWYQQTPGQGLQFLFEYFSETQRNKGNFPGRFSGRQFSNSRSEMNVSTLELGDSALYLCASSLGLENSYEQYFGPGTRLTVT.

The chain joins TRBV11-2 to TRBJ2-1; D is ambiguous. The germline V gene has CDR1 SGHAT and CDR2 FQNNGV. Trimming stripped 1 base from V and 7 bases from J, with 8 bases between. This CDR3 is 13 amino acids long. The CDR3 protein is CASSLALRNEQFF. CDR3 coding DNA: TGTGCCAGCAGCTTAGCTTTACGGAATGAGCAGTTCTTC.

The chain has TRBV12-3 or TRBV12-4 and TRBJ2-5, with D possibly called TRBD1 or TRBD2 (5 bases each). This CDR3 contains 13 residues. The ends were cut back, 6 bases at V and 4 bases at J, with 12 bases in the middle. In DNA form, the CDR3 reads TGTGCCAGCAGCGGGGCGGCTAGAGAGACCCAGTACTTC. Residues: CASSGAARETQYF.

The chain recombines TRBV12-3 or TRBV12-4 with TRBJ2-1, with D uncertain. The CDR3 length is 13 residues. V shed 8 bases and J shed 5 bases, with 13 bases lying between them. In nucleotides, the CDR3 is TGTGCCAGCCCTGTCGGCCAGAACAATGAGCAGTTCTTC. It encodes CASPVGQNNEQFF.

The rearrangement uses TRBV27 and TRBJ2-5; D is uncertain. The V gene's germline CDR1 is MNHEY and CDR2 SMNVEV (reference sequence). The germline V and J ends were trimmed by 3 bases and 2 bases, with 7 bases remaining between them. CDR3 length: 13 amino acids. The CDR3, as DNA: TGTGCCAGCAGTTTGGAGCGACAAGAGACCCAGTACTTC. Its translation is CASSLERQETQYF.

The V call is TRBV5-5, the J call TRBJ1-5, with TRBD1 identical over 7 bases. Germline V gives CDR1 SGHKS, CDR2 YYEKEE (reference sequence). The J segment lost 7 bases and the V segment lost 3 bases, leaving 7 bases of the junction unmatched. CDR3 size: 14 residues. The CDR3 DNA reads TGTGCCAGCAGCTCCGCGACAGGGAAACAGCCCCAGCATTTT. Protein sequence: CASSSATGKQPQHF.

The chain links TRBV20-1 to TRBJ1-1, with D tentatively TRBD1 (6 bases). Per germline, CDR1 DFQATT and CDR2 SNEGSKA (reference sequence). The ends were cut back, 5 bases at V and 5 bases at J, with 12 bases in the middle. The CDR3 extends over 12 amino acids. The CDR3: CSARQVRTEAFF. The CDR3 DNA sequence: TGCAGTGCTCGACAGGTTAGGACTGAAGCTTTCTTT.

This clonotype showed up just a few times. The rearrangement uses TRBV6-5 and TRBJ2-2; D is uncertain. Germline-derived CDR1 and CDR2 are MNHEY and SVGAGI. The V and J ends lost 6 bases and 2 bases respectively, with 13 bases between them. CDR3 length: 15 residues. CDR3 amino acids: CASRSPRVNTGELFF. The CDR3 DNA reads as TGTGCCAGCAGATCCCCTCGAGTAAACACCGGGGAGCTGTTTTTT.

The sample holds a few counts of this clonotype. This chain links TRBV14 with TRBJ1-3; a possible D gene is TRBD1 (6 bases). CDR3 length: 15 amino acids. V was shortened by 2 bases and J by 0 bases, with 8 bases between the two germline ends. Per germline, CDR1 SGHDN and CDR2 FVKESK. This CDR3 is CASSQRGDSGNTIYF. The CDR3 DNA follows: TGTGCCAGCAGCCAAAGGGGGGACTCTGGAAACACCATATATTTT.

Only a few counts were recorded for this clonotype. The CDR3 spells CASSGDSPLHF. Here the CDR3 DNA reads TGTGCCAGCAGTGGAGATTCACCCCTCCACTTT. The chain links TRBV25-1 to TRBJ1-6; unclear D gene. The V end was cut by 4 bases, the J end by 8 bases, with 3 bases between. The CDR3 covers 11 residues. Germline loops: CDR1 MGHDK, CDR2 SYGVNS. Drawing the rest from reference TRBV25-1 and TRBJ1-6, the complete variable domain is EADIYQTPRYLVIGTGKKITLECSQTMGHDKMYWYQQDPGMELHLIHYSYGVNSTEKGDLSSESTVSRIRTEHFPLTLESARPSHTSQYLCASSGDSPLHFGNGTRLTVT.

This clonotype has a handful of counts. CDR3 region: CSVGGRSQETQYF. The CDR3 DNA reads TGCAGCGTGGGGGGTCGCAGCCAAGAGACCCAGTACTTC. The chain joins TRBV29-1 to TRBJ2-5; weak D call: TRBD2 (6 bases). Per the germline V gene, CDR1 is SQVTM and CDR2 is ANQGSEA. The V gene lost 6 bases and the J gene lost 1 base, with 12 bases spanning the gap. There are 13 residues in the CDR3.

This clonotype was seen only a few times. The J gene is TRBJ2-1, the V gene TRBV18, with TRBD1 identical over 8 bases. Germline V gene lookup returns CDR1 KGHSH and CDR2 LQKENI. The CDR3 consists of 13 residues. Losses at the gene ends were 5 bases for V and 9 bases for J; bases not matched to a gene: 6. The CDR3 region is CASSAGQGGEQFF. The CDR3, as DNA: TGTGCCAGCTCAGCCGGACAGGGAGGTGAGCAGTTCTTC.

This clonotype was observed many times. The chain joins TRBV7-9 to TRBJ2-7; D is possibly TRBD1 (7 bases). The CDR3 length is 13 residues. Germline V gene lookup returns CDR1 SEHNR and CDR2 FQNEAQ (reference sequence). V was cut by 4 bases and J by 5 bases, with 12 bases left in between. The CDR3 DNA reads TGTGCCAGCAGCTCTTCAGGGGGGAACGAGCAGTACTTC. Encoded protein: CASSSSGGNEQYF.

There are a few counts of this clonotype. CDR3 protein: CASDHRGKGNEQFF. In DNA form, the CDR3 reads TGTGCCAGCGACCACAGGGGTAAAGGCAATGAGCAGTTCTTC. This chain uses TRBV7-9 with TRBJ2-1; 7 nucleotides align to TRBD1. CDR3 size: 14 residues. V was pared by 8 bases and J by 6 bases, with 10 bases of the junction left unmatched. Germline assignment: CDR1 SEHNR and CDR2 FQNEAQ (reference sequence).

The V and J genes are TRBV12-3 or TRBV12-4 and TRBJ1-1; the match to TRBD1 covers 8 bases. V gave up 6 bases and J gave up 4 bases; unmatched junction bases: 10. This CDR3 spans 15 amino acids. For the CDR3, the DNA is TGTGCCAGCAGACCGGACAGGGCTATAGGCACTGAAGCTTTCTTT. Amino acids: CASRPDRAIGTEAFF.